The 29 T cell receptor beta chains presented below share a single source sample, sequenced in a study of blood T cell repertoires in COVID-19. The repertoire was sequenced with immunoSEQ multiplex PCR; TCRdb's copy has only in-frame clones and lacks some. The sample gives roughly 120,000 clones, less than 85% of which show up once; 0.75% to 0.9% is in the top ten. The material sequenced was peripheral blood. These receptor sequences come from a human donor with acute or convalescent COVID-19. The donor label of this sample is uncertain.

CDR3 loop: CASRTRQGWASPLHF. The CDR3 DNA follows: TGTGCCAGTAGGACCCGACAGGGTTGGGCTTCACCCCTCCACTTT. This chain connects TRBV19 to TRBJ1-6; 7 bases agree with TRBD1. Germline lookup yields CDR1 LNHDA and CDR2 SQIVND (reference sequence). The J segment lost 9 bases and the V segment lost 6 bases, leaving 11 bases of the junction unmatched. The CDR3 has 15 residues. The full variable domain, in which reference TRBV19 and TRBJ1-6 provide the parts outside the CDR3, is DGGITQSPKYLFRKEGQNVTLSCEQNLNHDAMYWYRQDPGQGLRLIYYSQIVNDFQKGDIAEGYSVSREKKESFPLTVTSAQKNPTAFYLCASRTRQGWASPLHFGNGTRLTVT.

V is TRBV5-5 and J is TRBJ2-5, with D maybe TRBD2 (5 bases). CDR3 length: 13 residues. Germline V gene lookup returns CDR1 SGHKS and CDR2 YYEKEE (reference sequence). V was clipped by 2 bases and J by 7 bases, with 12 bases between them. This chain's CDR3 is CASSFDTAGTQYF. The CDR3 DNA reads as TGTGCCAGCAGCTTTGACACCGCGGGGACCCAGTACTTC. Filled out from reference TRBV5-5 and TRBJ2-5, the complete variable domain reads DAGVTQSPTHLIKTRGQQVTLRCSPISGHKSVSWYQQVLGQGPQFIFQYYEKEERGRGNFPDRFSARQFPNYSSELNVNALLLGDSALYLCASSFDTAGTQYFGPGTRLLVL.

The rearrangement uses TRBV29-1 and TRBJ1-4; 7 nucleotides match TRBD1. The trim removed 3 bases at V and 10 bases at J, leaving 8 bases unmatched. Per germline, CDR1 SQVTM and CDR2 ANQGSEA. The CDR3 length is 13 residues. CDR3 in amino acids: CSVDLTGSGKLFF. The CDR3 DNA follows: TGCAGCGTTGATCTGACAGGGTCTGGAAAACTGTTTTTT.

V and J are TRBV12-5 and TRBJ2-2; tentative D call: TRBD1 (6 bases). The CDR3 totals 14 residues. V was clipped by 4 bases and J by 5 bases, with 11 bases between them. The germline gives CDR1 LGHNT, CDR2 FRNRAP. The CDR3 sequence: CASGSSQGTGELFF. The CDR3 nucleotides are TGTGCTAGTGGTTCATCACAGGGAACCGGGGAGCTGTTTTTT.

In this sample, this clone turned up a few times. The chain has TRBV21-1 and TRBJ1-5. TRBV21-1 is assigned pseudogene status. The CDR3 consists of 14 residues. The CDR3 nucleotides are TGTGCCAGCAGCAAAGGAGTTAGCAATCAGCCCCAGCATTTT. It translates to CASSKGVSNQPQHF.

V gene TRBV7-9 combines with J gene TRBJ2-5, with D tentatively TRBD2 (6 bases). The CDR3 is made up of 13 amino acids. The germline V gene has CDR1 SEHNR and CDR2 FQNEAQ (reference sequence). The ends were cut back, 5 bases at V and 1 base at J, with 8 bases in the middle. The DNA of the CDR3 is TGTGCCAGCAGCCCGGAGGGCCAAGAGACCCAGTACTTC. Translation gives CASSPEGQETQYF.

DNA for the CDR3: TGTGCCAGTACCTCACCCCCCTACAGGGGGGGAACTGAAGCTTTCTTT. Translated: CASTSPPYRGGTEAFF. The genes are TRBV19 and TRBJ1-1; 8 nucleotides line up with TRBD1. CDR1 LNHDA and CDR2 SQIVND come from the germline V gene (reference sequence). This CDR3 has 16 amino acids. V lost 7 bases, J lost 5 bases, and 15 bases stayed unmatched.

The rearrangement links TRBV28 to TRBJ2-4, with D tentatively TRBD1 (6 bases). The CDR3 is 13 residues long. V was trimmed by 5 bases and J by 4 bases, leaving 9 bases between them. Germline V lookup: CDR1 MDHEN, CDR2 SYDVKM. The CDR3 is CASSITGKNIQYF. The CDR3 bases are TGTGCCAGCAGTATTACAGGGAAAAACATTCAGTACTTC.

The rearrangement uses TRBV10-1 and TRBJ1-4, with D tentatively TRBD1 (5 bases). The CDR3 consists of 14 residues. CDR1 is WNHNN, CDR2 SYGVQD, per germline (reference sequence). V shed 8 bases and J shed 4 bases, with 14 bases lying between them. The CDR3 loop is CASYIDRRNEKLFF. The DNA for the CDR3 is TGCGCCAGCTATATAGACAGACGTAATGAAAAACTGTTTTTT.

This clone occurred a few times. The chain uses TRBV7-2 and TRBJ1-4; tentatively, D is TRBD1 (6 bases). Germline CDR1 SGHTA, CDR2 FQGNSA. This CDR3 spans 15 amino acids. V lost 1 base to trimming and J lost 5 bases, with 11 bases between them. The CDR3 loop reads CASSLVGQGNEKLFF. The CDR3 DNA reads TGTGCCAGCAGCTTAGTGGGGCAGGGGAATGAAAAACTGTTTTTT.

This rearrangement joins TRBV2 to TRBJ2-2, with TRBD1 identical over 7 bases. This CDR3 region has 15 residues. V was clipped by 7 bases and J by 3 bases; unmatched bases: 8. The germline V gene has CDR1 SNHLY and CDR2 FYNNEI. CDR3 loop: CASTRKGAYTGELFF. The CDR3 DNA reads as TGTGCCAGCACTCGAAAGGGGGCTTACACCGGGGAGCTGTTTTTT.

This sequence joins TRBV13 and TRBJ1-6; unclear D gene. Trimming cost V 3 bases and J 13 bases, with 10 bases left between them. The CDR3 is made up of 12 amino acids. Germline V gives CDR1 PRHDT, CDR2 FYEKMQ (reference sequence). CDR3 sequence reads: CASSFRGFPLHF. In DNA form, the CDR3 reads TGTGCCAGCAGCTTTCGGGGATTCCCCCTCCACTTT.

This chain joins TRBV27 and TRBJ1-6; 7 nucleotides agree with TRBD1. Germline-derived CDR1 and CDR2 are MNHEY and SMNVEV (reference sequence). CDR3 length: 16 amino acids. Trimming at V came to 3 bases and at J to 7 bases, leaving 9 bases not matched to a gene. CDR3 coding DNA: TGTGCCAGCAGTTTTTATACGACAGGGACGAATTCACCCCTCCACTTT. It codes for CASSFYTTGTNSPLHF.

The rearrangement joins TRBV2 to TRBJ1-3; 7 nucleotides align to TRBD1. The CDR3 sequence is 17 residues long. V shed 5 bases, J shed 3 bases, and the junction held 13 bases outside the gene matches. Germline V gene lookup returns CDR1 SNHLY and CDR2 FYNNEI. CDR3 sequence reads: CASSSADRRRSGNTIYF. The CDR3 DNA is TGTGCCAGCAGTTCTGCGGACAGGCGGAGGAGTGGAAACACCATATATTTT.

In its sample, this clone was seen once. The V and J genes are TRBV9 and TRBJ2-5; D is perhaps TRBD2 (6 bases). CDR1 is SGDLS and CDR2 is YYNGEE in the germline V gene. This CDR3 region has 15 residues. Trimming removed 0 bases at V and 2 bases at J, with 11 bases between. The CDR3 loop reads CASSVGLGPQETQYF. Written as DNA, the CDR3 is TGTGCCAGCAGCGTAGGACTAGGGCCTCAAGAGACCCAGTACTTC.

The chain couples TRBV19 to TRBJ1-3; D gene unclear. The germline CDR1 and CDR2 sequences are LNHDA and SQIVND (reference sequence). The CDR3 runs to 14 residues. V lost 5 bases and J lost 0, with 8 bases in between. CDR3 coding DNA: TGTGCCAGTAGTGGACTCTCCTCTGGAAACACCATATATTTT. Translation: CASSGLSSGNTIYF.

The chain recombines TRBV2 with TRBJ1-3; tentatively, D is TRBD1 (5 bases). CDR1 SNHLY and CDR2 FYNNEI come from the germline V gene. CDR3 size: 17 residues. V shed 1 base and J shed 0 bases, with 13 bases lying between them. The CDR3 sequence: CASSEGGGIPSGNTIYF. CDR3 nucleotide sequence: TGTGCCAGCAGTGAAGGGGGGGGGATTCCCTCTGGAAACACCATATATTTT.

This clone occurred once. This chain links TRBV30 with TRBJ1-2; D not resolved. Per the germline V gene, CDR1 is GTSNPN and CDR2 is SVGIG (reference sequence). V shed 4 bases and J shed 4 bases, with 7 bases lying between them. This CDR3 region has 11 residues. The CDR3 protein is CAWTRLYGYTF. Here the CDR3 DNA reads TGTGCCTGGACCCGTCTCTATGGCTACACCTTC.

This chain's CDR3 is CASSSGLPRETQYF. CDR3 nucleotides: TGTGCCAGCAGCTCCGGACTGCCTCGGGAGACCCAGTACTTC. The chain employs TRBV7-3 and TRBJ2-5, with D perhaps TRBD2 (5 bases). The germline CDR1 and CDR2 sequences are SGHTA and FQGTGA. Trimming removed 4 bases from V and 5 bases from J, with 14 bases in between. CDR3 length: 14 amino acids.

The sample holds a few counts of this clone. The genes are TRBV19 and TRBJ2-7; 11 bases map to TRBD1. The germline V gene has CDR1 LNHDA and CDR2 SQIVND (reference sequence). This CDR3 contains 14 residues. V shed 4 bases and J 6 bases; nucleotides not matched to a gene: 5. The CDR3 DNA reads TGTGCCAGTAGTACACCTGGGACAGGGGGCGAGCAGTACTTC. Protein: CASSTPGTGGEQYF. The full variable domain, with the rest looked up from reference TRBV19 and TRBJ2-7, is DGGITQSPKYLFRKEGQNVTLSCEQNLNHDAMYWYRQDPGQGLRLIYYSQIVNDFQKGDIAEGYSVSREKKESFPLTVTSAQKNPTAFYLCASSTPGTGGEQYFGPGTRLTVT.

This clone was picked up a small number of times. The chain links TRBV2 to TRBJ2-2, with D unclear. CDR3 length: 13 residues. V lost 4 bases, J lost 6 bases, and 9 bases lay in between. The germline CDR1 and CDR2 sequences are SNHLY and FYNNEI. CDR3 loop: CASSGYSPGELFF. In DNA, the CDR3 is TGTGCCAGCAGTGGATACAGCCCCGGGGAGCTGTTTTTT.

This rearrangement joins TRBV30 to TRBJ1-6; D unclear. Germline CDR1 and CDR2: GTSNPN and SVGIG (reference sequence). The CDR3 has 15 residues. V lost 0 bases and J lost 0, with 6 bases in between. CDR3 residues: CAWSVQSSYNSPLHF. DNA of the CDR3: TGTGCCTGGAGTGTACAGAGCTCCTATAATTCACCCCTCCACTTT.

The rearrangement joins TRBV6-5 to TRBJ2-2; 8 nucleotides agree with TRBD1. The CDR3 contains 13 residues. The J segment lost 8 bases and the V segment lost 11 bases, leaving 10 bases of the junction unmatched. Per germline, CDR1 MNHEY and CDR2 SVGAGI. The CDR3 DNA follows: TGTGCCTGTGGACAGGGAATCTCGGGGGAGCTGTTTTTT. Encoded protein: CACGQGISGELFF.

This clone was recorded at least ten times. V gene TRBV7-2 combines with J gene TRBJ1-3, with 9 bases matching TRBD1. The CDR3 loop spans 17 amino acids. Germline V gene data show CDR1 as SGHTA and CDR2 as FQGNSA. V lost 0 bases and J lost 3; bases outside the gene matches: 6. This CDR3 is CASSLARQGGGGNTIYF. The CDR3 region has the DNA TGTGCCAGCAGCTTAGCCCGACAGGGGGGAGGTGGAAACACCATATATTTT.

This chain uses TRBV29-1 with TRBJ1-3; the match to TRBD1 covers 10 bases. Germline V gene lookup returns CDR1 SQVTM and CDR2 ANQGSEA. The V and J ends lost 5 bases and 8 bases, in that order; junction bases with no gene match: 3. The CDR3 totals 12 residues. This CDR3 is CSVTGTGDTIYF. CDR3 DNA sequence: TGCAGCGTTACCGGGACAGGGGACACCATATATTTT. The entire variable domain, with the rest obtained from reference TRBV29-1 and TRBJ1-3, is as follows: SAVISQKPSRDICQRGTSLTIQCQVDSQVTMMFWYRQQPGQSLTLIATANQGSEATYESGFVIDKFPISRPNLTFSTLTVSNMSPEDSSIYLCSVTGTGDTIYFGEGSWLTVV.

The chain links TRBV5-5 to TRBJ1-2; D perhaps matches TRBD1 (6 bases). The CDR3 is 14 amino acids. V was shortened by 0 bases and J by 8 bases, with 14 bases between the two germline ends. Per the germline V gene, CDR1 is SGHKS and CDR2 is YYEKEE (reference sequence). CDR3 amino acids: CASSLGTDLWGYTF. The CDR3 nucleotides are TGTGCCAGCAGCTTGGGGACAGATCTCTGGGGCTACACCTTC.

The rearrangement joins TRBV27 to TRBJ2-3; no definite D call. Between the trimmed V and J ends, which lost 4 bases and 0 bases, there was a span of 5 bases. CDR1 is MNHEY and CDR2 is SMNVEV in the germline V gene (reference sequence). This CDR3 is 13 amino acids long. The CDR3 DNA is TGTGCCAGCAGTTGGGCTAGCACAGATACGCAGTATTTT. Translated: CASSWASTDTQYF.

This clone was observed a few times. This chain connects TRBV19 to TRBJ1-2; the match to TRBD1 covers 7 bases. V was clipped by 5 bases and J by 4 bases; unmatched bases: 10. Germline CDR1 and CDR2: LNHDA and SQIVND (reference sequence). This CDR3 region has 15 residues. The CDR3 here is CASSEPKGASYGYTF. The CDR3 DNA follows: TGTGCCAGTAGTGAACCGAAGGGGGCCTCCTATGGCTACACCTTC.

This clone has a count of ten or more. This chain links TRBV28 with TRBJ2-7, with a weak D call TRBD1 (6 bases). The germline V and J ends were trimmed by 6 bases and 0 bases, with 9 bases remaining between them. The CDR3 spans 13 residues. Germline CDR1 reads MDHEN; CDR2 reads SYDVKM. CDR3 in DNA: TGTGCCAGCAGAGGACAGTTCTCCTACGAGCAGTACTTC. Its protein is CASRGQFSYEQYF.